This TCR beta chain originates from a study of cytomegalovirus exposure and HLA in healthy donors. Study conclusions and caveats: Later analysis suggested links between common viral pathogens and several top significant clusters.

Primers included in the PCR were 60 Vbeta and 13 Jbeta primers. In the authors' workflow: Later, 80 million or so unique TCR beta chains were counted in an analysis, and 8.5 million to 13 million of them were shared. Some clones are missing from TCRdb's copy, which holds only in-frame ones; the method was immunoSEQ multiplex PCR. V and J calls and clone size are copied from that table; D and trimming were computed from the DNA. The sample consists of around 100,000 clones, around 79% of them appearing once. CDR1 and CDR2 (germline): SEHNR, FQNEAQ (reference sequence). This CDR3 has 16 residues. This clone has more than one count but fewer than ten. No antigen is known for it. A junction boundary mismatches the germline segment, possibly from a read error.

The sequenced material came from PBMCs. The receptor's source is a woman between 40 and 50 years old in good health and CMV-seronegative. The chain recombines TRBV7-9 with TRBJ1-4, with D perhaps TRBD1 (6 bases). CDR3 sequence: CSSSLGTIVTNEKLFF. The CDR3 nucleotides read TGTTCCAGCAGCTTAGGGACAATCGTGACTAATGAAAAACTGTTTTTT. The full variable domain, rest sourced from reference TRBV7-9 and TRBJ1-4, is DTGVSQNPRHKITKRGQNVTFRCDPISEHNRLYWYRQTLGQGPEFLTYFQNEAQLEKSRLLSDRFSAERPKGSFSTLEIQRTEQGDSAMYLCSSSLGTIVTNEKLFFGSGTQLSVL.